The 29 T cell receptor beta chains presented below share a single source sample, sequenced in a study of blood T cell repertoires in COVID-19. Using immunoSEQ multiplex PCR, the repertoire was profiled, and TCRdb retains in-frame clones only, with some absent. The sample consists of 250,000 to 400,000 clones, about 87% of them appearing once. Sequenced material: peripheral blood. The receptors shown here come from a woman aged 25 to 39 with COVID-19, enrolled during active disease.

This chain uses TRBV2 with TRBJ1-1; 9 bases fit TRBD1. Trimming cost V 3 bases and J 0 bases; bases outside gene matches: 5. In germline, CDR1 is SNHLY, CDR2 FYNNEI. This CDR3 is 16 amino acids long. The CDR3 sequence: CASSDRQGGMNTEAFF. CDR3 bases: TGTGCCAGCAGTGACAGACAGGGGGGCATGAACACTGAAGCTTTCTTT.

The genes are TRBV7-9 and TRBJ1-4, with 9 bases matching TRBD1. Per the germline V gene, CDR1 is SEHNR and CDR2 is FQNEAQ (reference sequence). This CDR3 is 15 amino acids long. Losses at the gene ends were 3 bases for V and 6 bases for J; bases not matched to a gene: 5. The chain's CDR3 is CASSLGQGLDEKLFF. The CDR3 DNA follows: TGTGCCAGCAGCTTGGGACAGGGCCTCGATGAAAAACTGTTTTTT. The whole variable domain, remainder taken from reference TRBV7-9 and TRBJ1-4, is DTGVSQNPRHKITKRGQNVTFRCDPISEHNRLYWYRQTLGQGPEFLTYFQNEAQLEKSRLLSDRFSAERPKGSFSTLEIQRTEQGDSAMYLCASSLGQGLDEKLFFGSGTQLSVL.

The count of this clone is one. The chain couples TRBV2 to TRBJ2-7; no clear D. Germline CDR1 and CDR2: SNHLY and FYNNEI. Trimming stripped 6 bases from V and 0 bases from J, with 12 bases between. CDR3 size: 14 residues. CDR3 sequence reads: CASRVQHSSYEQYF. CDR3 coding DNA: TGTGCCAGCAGGGTTCAGCACAGCTCCTACGAGCAGTACTTC.

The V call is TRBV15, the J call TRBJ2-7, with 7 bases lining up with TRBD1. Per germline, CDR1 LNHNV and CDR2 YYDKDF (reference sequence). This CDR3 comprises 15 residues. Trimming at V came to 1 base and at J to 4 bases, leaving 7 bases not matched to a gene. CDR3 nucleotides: TGTGCCACCAGCAGAGTAGGGGGCGGATCGTACGAGCAGTACTTC. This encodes CATSRVGGGSYEQYF.

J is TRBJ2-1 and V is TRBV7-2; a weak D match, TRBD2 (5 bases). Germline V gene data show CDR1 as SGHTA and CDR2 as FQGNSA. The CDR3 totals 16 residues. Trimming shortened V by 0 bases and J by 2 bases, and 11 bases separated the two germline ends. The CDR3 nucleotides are TGTGCCAGCAGCTTAGCTCCGACTACCCCCTACAATGAGCAGTTCTTC. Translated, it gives CASSLAPTTPYNEQFF.

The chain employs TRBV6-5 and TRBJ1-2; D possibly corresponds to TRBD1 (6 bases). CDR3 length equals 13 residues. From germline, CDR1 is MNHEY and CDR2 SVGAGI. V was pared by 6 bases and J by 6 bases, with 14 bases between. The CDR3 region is CASRLTGFDGYTF. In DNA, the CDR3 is TGTGCCAGCAGACTCACAGGGTTCGATGGCTACACCTTC.

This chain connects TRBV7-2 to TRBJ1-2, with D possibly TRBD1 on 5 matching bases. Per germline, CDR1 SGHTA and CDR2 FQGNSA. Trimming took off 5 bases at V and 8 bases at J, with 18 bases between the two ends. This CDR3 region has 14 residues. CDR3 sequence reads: CASSPDSSFRGYTF. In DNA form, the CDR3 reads TGTGCCAGCAGCCCTGACAGCTCCTTTCGGGGCTACACCTTC.

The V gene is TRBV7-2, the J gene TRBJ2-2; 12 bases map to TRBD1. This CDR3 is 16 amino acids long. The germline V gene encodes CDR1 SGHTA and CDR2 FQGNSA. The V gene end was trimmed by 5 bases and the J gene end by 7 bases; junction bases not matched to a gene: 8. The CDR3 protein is CASSTRGTGGLGELFF. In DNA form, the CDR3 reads TGTGCCAGCAGCACACGGGGGACAGGGGGCCTCGGGGAGCTGTTTTTT.

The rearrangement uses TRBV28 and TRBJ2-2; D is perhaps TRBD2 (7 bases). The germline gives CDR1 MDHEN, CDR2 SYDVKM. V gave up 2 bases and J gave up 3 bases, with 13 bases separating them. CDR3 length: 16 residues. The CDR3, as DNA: TGTGCCAGCAGTTTAAACGGGGGGCCGTACACCGGGGAGCTGTTTTTT. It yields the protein CASSLNGGPYTGELFF.

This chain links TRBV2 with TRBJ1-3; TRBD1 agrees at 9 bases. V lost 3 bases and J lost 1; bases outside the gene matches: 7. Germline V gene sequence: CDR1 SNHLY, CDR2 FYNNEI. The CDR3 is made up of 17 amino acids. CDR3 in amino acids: CASSDPGQGRSGNTIYF. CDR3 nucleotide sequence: TGTGCCAGCAGTGACCCGGGACAGGGCCGTTCTGGAAACACCATATATTTT.

The CDR3 sequence is CAWSSPDRGGGNTEAFF. CDR3 DNA sequence: TGTGCCTGGAGTTCCCCTGACAGGGGAGGGGGGAACACTGAAGCTTTCTTT. The chain joins TRBV30 to TRBJ1-1; 8 bases are a match to TRBD1. This CDR3 has 17 residues. J was trimmed by 1 base and V by 2 bases; bases with no gene match: 12. Germline loops: CDR1 GTSNPN, CDR2 SVGIG (reference sequence).

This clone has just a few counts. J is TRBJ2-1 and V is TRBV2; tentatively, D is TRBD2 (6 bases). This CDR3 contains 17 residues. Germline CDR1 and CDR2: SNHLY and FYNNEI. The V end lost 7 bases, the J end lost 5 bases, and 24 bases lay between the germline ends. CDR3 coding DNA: TGTGCCAGCAATTGGAGGAAGGGGTCGGGGGTAGACAATGAGCAGTTCTTC. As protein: CASNWRKGSGVDNEQFF.

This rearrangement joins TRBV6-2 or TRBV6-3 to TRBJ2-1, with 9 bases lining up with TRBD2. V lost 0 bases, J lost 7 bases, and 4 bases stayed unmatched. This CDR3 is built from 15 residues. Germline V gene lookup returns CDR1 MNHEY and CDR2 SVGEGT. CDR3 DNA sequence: TGTGCCAGCAGTTACTCTGGAGCGGGGGGAAATGAGCAGTTCTTC. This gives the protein CASSYSGAGGNEQFF.

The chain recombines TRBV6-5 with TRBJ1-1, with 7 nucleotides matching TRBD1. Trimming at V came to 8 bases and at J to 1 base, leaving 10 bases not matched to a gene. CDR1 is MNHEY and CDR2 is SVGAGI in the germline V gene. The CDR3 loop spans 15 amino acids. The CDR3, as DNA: TGTGCCAGCGGTTCTCGAAGGGACAGGAACACTGAAGCTTTCTTT. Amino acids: CASGSRRDRNTEAFF.

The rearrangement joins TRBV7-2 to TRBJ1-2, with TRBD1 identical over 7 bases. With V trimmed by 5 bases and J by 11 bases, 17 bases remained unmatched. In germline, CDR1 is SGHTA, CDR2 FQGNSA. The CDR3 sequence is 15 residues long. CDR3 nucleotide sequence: TGTGCCAGCAGCGGGCCGGGACAGCCCGTCTGGGGGTACACCTTC. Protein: CASSGPGQPVWGYTF.

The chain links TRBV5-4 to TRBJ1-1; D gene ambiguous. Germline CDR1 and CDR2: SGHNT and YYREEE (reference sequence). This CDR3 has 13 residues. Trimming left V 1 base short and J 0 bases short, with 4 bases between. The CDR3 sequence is CASSLFVNTEAFF. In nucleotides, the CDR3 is TGTGCCAGCAGCTTGTTCGTGAACACTGAAGCTTTCTTT.

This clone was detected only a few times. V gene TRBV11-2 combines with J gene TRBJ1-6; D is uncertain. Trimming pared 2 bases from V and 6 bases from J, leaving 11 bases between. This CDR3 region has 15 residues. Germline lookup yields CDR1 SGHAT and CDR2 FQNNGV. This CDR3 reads CASSLLGTSNSPLHF. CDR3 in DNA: TGTGCCAGCAGCTTACTTGGCACCTCTAATTCACCCCTCCACTTT.

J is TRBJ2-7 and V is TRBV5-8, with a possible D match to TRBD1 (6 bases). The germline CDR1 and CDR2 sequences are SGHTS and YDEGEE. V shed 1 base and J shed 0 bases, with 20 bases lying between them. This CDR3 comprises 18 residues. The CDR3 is CASSLLLQGRRSSYEQYV. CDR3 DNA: TGTGCCAGCAGCTTGTTGTTACAGGGTCGAAGGAGCTCCTACGAGCAGTACGTC.

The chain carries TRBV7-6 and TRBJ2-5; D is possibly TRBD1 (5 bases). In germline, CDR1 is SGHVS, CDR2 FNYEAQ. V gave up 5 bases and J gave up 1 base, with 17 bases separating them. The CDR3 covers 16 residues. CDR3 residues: CASSQGQTPSQETQYF. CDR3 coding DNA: TGTGCCAGCAGCCAAGGACAAACCCCATCCCAAGAGACCCAGTACTTC.

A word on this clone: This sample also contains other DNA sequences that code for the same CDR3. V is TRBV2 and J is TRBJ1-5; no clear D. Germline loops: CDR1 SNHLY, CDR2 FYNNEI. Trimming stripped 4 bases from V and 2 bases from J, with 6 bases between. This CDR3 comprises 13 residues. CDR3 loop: CASSVAGNQPQHF. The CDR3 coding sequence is TGTGCCAGCAGTGTCGCAGGCAATCAGCCCCAGCATTTT.

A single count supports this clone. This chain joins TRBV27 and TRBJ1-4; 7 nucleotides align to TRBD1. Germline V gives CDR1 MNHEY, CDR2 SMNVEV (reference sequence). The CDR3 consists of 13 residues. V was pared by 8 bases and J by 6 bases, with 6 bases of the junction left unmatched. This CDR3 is CASSFTGDEKLFF. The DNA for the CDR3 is TGTGCCAGCTCCTTTACAGGGGATGAAAAACTGTTTTTT.

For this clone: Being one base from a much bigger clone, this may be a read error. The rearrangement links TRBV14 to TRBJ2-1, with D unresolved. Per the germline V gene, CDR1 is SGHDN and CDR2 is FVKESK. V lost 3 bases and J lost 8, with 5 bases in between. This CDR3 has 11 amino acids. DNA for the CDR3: TGTGCCAGCAGCCAGGGCCATGAGCAGTTCTTC. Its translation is CASSQGHEQFF.

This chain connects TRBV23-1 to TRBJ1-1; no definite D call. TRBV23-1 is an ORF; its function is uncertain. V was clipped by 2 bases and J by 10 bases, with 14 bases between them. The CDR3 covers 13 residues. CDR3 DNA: TGCGCCAGCAGTCAAAGATTAAGCGGGGTAGCTTTCTTT. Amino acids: CASSQRLSGVAFF.

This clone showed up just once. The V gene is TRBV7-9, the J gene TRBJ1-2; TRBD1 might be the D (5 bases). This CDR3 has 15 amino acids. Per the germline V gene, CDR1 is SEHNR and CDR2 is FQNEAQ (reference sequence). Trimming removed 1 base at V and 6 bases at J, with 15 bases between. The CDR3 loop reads CASSLEAGRGDGYTF. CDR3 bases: TGTGCCAGCAGCTTAGAAGCAGGGCGAGGAGATGGCTACACCTTC.

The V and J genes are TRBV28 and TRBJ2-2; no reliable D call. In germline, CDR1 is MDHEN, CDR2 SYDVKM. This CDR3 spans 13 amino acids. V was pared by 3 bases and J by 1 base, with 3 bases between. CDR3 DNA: TGTGCCAGCAGTTTTCGGAACACCGGGGAGCTGTTTTTT. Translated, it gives CASSFRNTGELFF.

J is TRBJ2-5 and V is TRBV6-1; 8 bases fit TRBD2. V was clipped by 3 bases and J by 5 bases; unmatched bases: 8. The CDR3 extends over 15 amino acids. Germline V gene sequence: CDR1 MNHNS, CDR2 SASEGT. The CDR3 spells CASSDPGLEGETQYF. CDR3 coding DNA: TGTGCCAGCAGTGATCCGGGACTAGAAGGGGAGACCCAGTACTTC.

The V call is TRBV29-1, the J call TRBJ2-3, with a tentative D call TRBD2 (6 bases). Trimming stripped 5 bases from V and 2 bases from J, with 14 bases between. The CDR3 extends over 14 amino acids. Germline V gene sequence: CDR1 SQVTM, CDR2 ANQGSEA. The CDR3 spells CSVSEGILTDTQYF. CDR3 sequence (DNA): TGCAGCGTTTCGGAGGGGATCCTCACAGATACGCAGTATTTT.

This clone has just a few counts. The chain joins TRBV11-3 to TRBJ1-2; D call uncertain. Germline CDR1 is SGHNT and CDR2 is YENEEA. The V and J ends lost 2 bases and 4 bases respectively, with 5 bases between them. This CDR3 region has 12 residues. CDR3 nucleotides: TGTGCCAGCAGCTTACAGTCCTATGGCTACACCTTC. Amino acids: CASSLQSYGYTF.

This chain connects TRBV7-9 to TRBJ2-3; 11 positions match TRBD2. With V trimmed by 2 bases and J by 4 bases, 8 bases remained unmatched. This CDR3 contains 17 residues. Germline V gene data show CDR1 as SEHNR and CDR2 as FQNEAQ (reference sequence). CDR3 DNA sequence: TGTGCCAGCAGCTTAAGTCGCGTAGCGGGGGGGGCAGATACGCAGTATTTT. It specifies CASSLSRVAGGADTQYF.